This T cell receptor beta chain was captured in a study of OX40 agonist ivuxolimab in advanced cancers. General notes on the study: The costimulatory receptor OX40 (CD134) was targeted by ivuxolimab, a fully human IgG2 agonistic monoclonal antibody. Peripheral TCRbeta sequencing was intended to test whether TCR sequence diversity was altered and clonal T-cell expansion was caused by ivuxolimab. The dose-escalation cohort was over 70% male with a mean age of approximately 60 years, ranging from roughly 20 to 80. Partial responses occurred in three dose-escalation patients: two with cutaneous melanoma and one with hepatocellular carcinoma. Prior anti-PD-1, anti-PD-L1 or anti-CTLA-4 therapy was permitted, and 30% to 50% of dose-escalation patients had received checkpoint inhibitors. Of the approximately 54 patients in dose escalation, about 20 had hepatocellular carcinoma, some 15 had melanoma, 9 had renal cell carcinoma and 9 had head and neck cancer. The paper covers the monotherapy dose-escalation part of the phase I ivuxolimab trial, which included N = 52 patients. Intravenous ivuxolimab was administered to patients every 2 weeks at six dose levels: 0.01, 0.1, 0.3, 1.5, 3 and 10 mg/kg. The investigation overall reported the following: After ivuxolimab, CD8+ T cells had more expanded clones than CD4+ T cells on average. Clonal expansion of both CD4+ and CD8+ blood T cells was observed from baseline to week 6 at doses 0.1 to 3.0 mg/kg. Partial responders in the 0.1-3.0 mg/kg groups had among the lowest normalized peripheral clonal expansion, especially among CD8+ T cells. Low levels of normalized T-cell clonal expansion were also seen in some nonresponding patients. The antigen specificity of the peripheral T cells that underwent clonal expansion was not determined.

Genomic DNA was isolated from the sorted cells so that the TCRbeta CDR3 region could be sequenced. The immunoSEQ Assay was used to sequence the TCRbeta CDR3 regions. The source is immuneACCESS, and TCRdb retained only in-frame sequences with V and J called. Part of the clones is not carried over; for the studies checked, unresolved V genes explain less than half of this, and the remainder is unexplained. Across this sample there are about 81,000 clones, with about 92% seen only once. The ten largest clones add up to roughly an eighth of the sample. Patients with a history of autoimmune disease or receiving systemic immunosuppression were excluded from the trial. Peripheral blood for TCR sequencing was collected from all dose cohorts at baseline, on cycle 4 day 1, and on cycle 7 day 1. Samples came from an open-label, multicenter, first-in-human phase I dose-escalation trial of ivuxolimab. Adults with locally advanced or metastatic melanoma, renal cell carcinoma, hepatocellular carcinoma or head and neck squamous cell carcinoma were enrolled in the trial. Before TCR sequencing, CD4+ T cells and CD8+ T cells from peripheral blood were sorted into separate populations.

As regards this clone: Its recognized antigen is unknown. No clone much larger than this one lies a single base away; base qualities are absent.

In the germline V gene, CDR1 corresponds to SQVTM and CDR2 to ANQGSEA. The CDR3 runs 14 residues from the cysteine to the phenylalanine. CDR3 DNA is the only sequence kept; it has 42 bases, read in frame from the first base. V loses 3 bases, J loses 0 bases, and the germline ends lie 9 bases apart. The chain is encoded by TRBV29-1 joined to TRBJ2-1; matching of 5 bases hints at TRBD2 as the D gene. This TCR was recovered from an adult with an advanced solid tumor such as melanoma, head and neck, liver or kidney cancer. The sequencing used CD4+ or CD8+ T cells sorted from blood, collected in a trial of the OX40 agonist ivuxolimab. The CDR3 sequence is CSVESGSSYNEQFF. The DNA sequence is TGCAGCGTTGAGAGCGGAAGCTCCTACAATGAGCAGTTCTTC.